This paragraph covers one T cell receptor (beta chain) sequence. Antigen: not known. Deep-level settings were used for running the assay. Clones were read by immunoSEQ multiplex PCR, and TCRdb kept only the in-frame ones, dropping some. The table includes over a million clones, around 97% detected once. The sample originates from a study of shared clonotypes between healthy human individuals. Findings of the study overall: Estimated richness was generally greater in naive than memory subsets.

There were no recent acute infections or vaccinations among the donors, who were healthy HIV-negative adults. With 9 bases clipped from V and 7 bases from J, the junction kept 17 bases outside the gene matches. Germline-derived CDR1 and CDR2 are SGHNT and YYREEE (reference sequence). CDR3 length equals 16 residues. V usage is TRBV5-4 and J usage is TRBJ2-1; the match to TRBD2 covers 9 bases. Sequenced: naive CD4+ T cells sorted from blood. Subset denoted: CD45RA+ positively selected. This TCR was recovered from a man in his thirties or forties in good health. CDR3 region: CATNSAASGMGNEQFF. Here the CDR3 DNA reads TGTGCCACCAACTCAGCGGCTAGCGGGATGGGGAATGAGCAGTTCTTC.